This T cell receptor (beta chain) comes out of a study of blood T cell repertoires in COVID-19. The overall study: Acute and convalescent COVID-19 specimens originated in the United States, Italy and Spain. The analysed material was cDNA or gDNA that came from T cells, B-cell-depleted T cells, or PBMCs.

In the authors' workflow: Using reference gene primer amplification, nucleated cell counts were estimated. The protocol was immunoSEQ multiplex PCR, while the TCRdb copy is restricted to in-frame clones and leaves out a portion. V and J calls plus clone size are reproduced from that table; the DNA served to infer D and trimming. The profile covers 300,000 to 400,000 clones, with around 86% appearing a single time and 1% taken by the ten largest. The sequence came from a man in his fifties or sixties with active or convalescent COVID-19. Sequenced sample: peripheral blood.

CDR3 coding DNA: TGCAGTGCTAGTGGGGGCGCGAACACTGAAGCTTTCTTT. This encodes CSASGGANTEAFF. The chain combines TRBV20-1 with TRBJ1-1; D is possibly TRBD1 (6 bases). The CDR3 is made up of 13 amino acids. Trimming pared 3 bases from V and 1 base from J, leaving 9 bases between. Germline V gene data show CDR1 as DFQATT and CDR2 as SNEGSKA (reference sequence).